The next 26 T cell receptor beta chains were all read from a single sample in a study of cytomegalovirus exposure and HLA in healthy donors. The PCR made use of 60 Vbeta and 13 Jbeta primers. The table came from immunoSEQ multiplex PCR; TCRdb's copy has only in-frame clones and leaves some out. The sample consists of 110,000 to 150,000 clones, about two thirds of them appearing once. Material: PBMCs. The receptors here all came from a woman aged 55 to 70 in good health and CMV-seropositive.

The chain joins TRBV29-1 to TRBJ2-7; 11 bases are a match to TRBD2. V lost 6 bases and J lost 2; bases outside the gene matches: 3. The CDR3 sequence is 13 residues long. Germline V CDR1 and CDR2: SQVTM, ANQGSEA. For the CDR3, the DNA is TGCAGCGTGAAGGGACTAGCGGCCTACGAGCAGTACTTC. As protein: CSVKGLAAYEQYF.

This clone appeared once. This same CDR3 is encoded by further DNA sequences in the sample. The CDR3 DNA sequence: TGTGCCAGTAGCCTGGGGCAGGGAGGGCAGCCCCAGCATTTT. This gives the protein CASSLGQGGQPQHF. This chain links TRBV19 with TRBJ1-5; D possibly corresponds to TRBD1 (5 bases). Germline values: CDR1 LNHDA, CDR2 SQIVND (reference sequence). CDR3 length: 14 residues. The ends were cut back, 6 bases at V and 7 bases at J, with 16 bases in the middle.

The chain recombines TRBV18 with TRBJ2-1, with 7 bases identical to TRBD2. The V gene's germline CDR1 is KGHSH and CDR2 LQKENI. The CDR3 consists of 14 residues. V shed 3 bases, J shed 5 bases, and the junction held 4 bases outside the gene matches. The CDR3 DNA is TGTGCCAGCTCACCGGCTAGCGGACACAATGAGCAGTTCTTC. This sequence encodes CASSPASGHNEQFF.

The chain's CDR3 is CASSDTNIVSGEQFF. For the CDR3, the DNA is TGTGCCAGCAGTGATACTAACATTGTTTCGGGTGAGCAGTTCTTC. The genes are TRBV6-1 and TRBJ2-1, with D uncertain. V was pared by 3 bases and J by 9 bases, with 18 bases between. Germline V lookup: CDR1 MNHNS, CDR2 SASEGT. The CDR3 has 15 residues.

V gene TRBV19 combines with J gene TRBJ2-7; 8 bases fit TRBD1. The CDR3 has 18 amino acids. Looked up from germline, CDR1 is LNHDA and CDR2 is SQIVND (reference sequence). V lost 1 base to trimming and J lost 0 bases; unmatched junction nucleotides: 11. The CDR3 region is CASSIAHSGTGNSYEQYF. In DNA, the CDR3 is TGTGCCAGTAGTATAGCCCATTCCGGGACAGGAAACTCCTACGAGCAGTACTTC. The entire variable domain, with the rest obtained from reference TRBV19 and TRBJ2-7, is as follows: DGGITQSPKYLFRKEGQNVTLSCEQNLNHDAMYWYRQDPGQGLRLIYYSQIVNDFQKGDIAEGYSVSREKKESFPLTVTSAQKNPTAFYLCASSIAHSGTGNSYEQYFGPGTRLTVT.

The J gene is TRBJ1-1, the V gene TRBV5-1; possibly TRBD1 for D (6 bases). This CDR3 is 15 amino acids long. CDR1 and CDR2 from the germline V gene are SGHRS and YFSETQ. Trimming shortened V by 1 base and J by 1 base, and 11 bases separated the two germline ends. The CDR3 DNA is TGCGCCAGCAGCTTGATTTGGGGGCAGAACACTGAAGCTTTCTTT. This sequence encodes CASSLIWGQNTEAFF.

CDR3 amino acids: CSVPDSLGGYTF. CDR3 in DNA: TGCAGCGTCCCGGACAGTCTGGGCGGCTACACCTTC. This chain links TRBV29-1 with TRBJ1-2; possibly TRBD1 for D (6 bases). The CDR3 runs 12 residues. Per germline, CDR1 SQVTM and CDR2 ANQGSEA. V gave up 6 bases and J gave up 8 bases, with 16 bases separating them. Using reference TRBV29-1 and TRBJ1-2 for the parts outside the CDR3, the full variable domain is SAVISQKPSRDICQRGTSLTIQCQVDSQVTMMFWYRQQPGQSLTLIATANQGSEATYESGFVIDKFPISRPNLTFSTLTVSNMSPEDSSIYLCSVPDSLGGYTFGSGTRLTVV.

The chain couples TRBV2 to TRBJ1-5; 12 nucleotides agree with TRBD1. Germline CDR1 SNHLY, CDR2 FYNNEI. The CDR3 length is 13 residues. V lost 6 bases to trimming and J lost 7 bases; unmatched junction nucleotides: 1. CDR3 DNA: TGTGCCAGCAGCGGGACAGGGGGCCAGCCCCAGCATTTT. Protein: CASSGTGGQPQHF.

The chain joins TRBV2 to TRBJ2-7; maybe TRBD1 (5 bases). This CDR3 has 14 amino acids. V lost 6 bases and J lost 4, with 16 bases in between. The germline V gene encodes CDR1 SNHLY and CDR2 FYNNEI. The DNA for the CDR3 is TGTGCCAGCAGGGCAAGGGTAGCAGGGTACGAGCAGTACTTC. Translating gives CASRARVAGYEQYF. The full variable domain, completed using reference TRBV2 and TRBJ2-7, is EPEVTQTPSHQVTQMGQEVILRCVPISNHLYFYWYRQILGQKVEFLVSFYNNEISEKSEIFDDQFSVERPDGSNFTLKIRSTKLEDSAMYFCASRARVAGYEQYFGPGTRLTVT.

J is TRBJ2-7 and V is TRBV30, with D perhaps matching TRBD2 (5 bases). With 5 bases removed from V and 2 bases from J, the gap between germline ends came to 13 bases. CDR1 GTSNPN and CDR2 SVGIG come from the germline V gene (reference sequence). The CDR3 runs 13 residues. The CDR3 loop is CAWQHGKAYEQYF. The CDR3 region has the DNA TGTGCCTGGCAACACGGGAAGGCCTACGAGCAGTACTTC.

V is TRBV7-9 and J is TRBJ2-3; no reliable D call. This CDR3 is built from 12 residues. V gave up 6 bases and J gave up 4 bases, with 8 bases separating them. The V gene's germline CDR1 is SEHNR and CDR2 FQNEAQ (reference sequence). The CDR3: CASSFSADTQYF. CDR3 sequence (DNA): TGTGCCAGCAGTTTTTCGGCAGATACGCAGTATTTT.

V is TRBV5-1 and J is TRBJ2-7; the D gene is possibly TRBD1 (6 bases). The germline gives CDR1 SGHRS, CDR2 YFSETQ. Trimming left V 3 bases short and J 6 bases short, with 16 bases between. The CDR3 is made up of 14 amino acids. CDR3 bases: TGCGCCAGCAGCTCCTCTCCAGGGGCCCGCGAGCAGTACTTC. Amino acid sequence: CASSSSPGAREQYF. The full variable domain, completed using reference TRBV5-1 and TRBJ2-7, is KAGVTQTPRYLIKTRGQQVTLSCSPISGHRSVSWYQQTPGQGLQFLFEYFSETQRNKGNFPGRFSGRQFSNSRSEMNVSTLELGDSALYLCASSSSPGAREQYFGPGTRLTVT.

This chain connects TRBV2 to TRBJ2-1; D not resolved. Germline lookup yields CDR1 SNHLY and CDR2 FYNNEI. The CDR3 has 12 amino acids. V dropped 8 bases and J dropped 8 bases, with 13 bases sitting between them. As DNA, the CDR3 is TGTGCCAGCCAGTCTGGCCCACATGAGCAGTTCTTC. This sequence encodes CASQSGPHEQFF.

This clone came up a few times. The chain combines TRBV28 with TRBJ2-7; 11 bases fit TRBD1. The CDR3 is made up of 16 amino acids. Germline V gives CDR1 MDHEN, CDR2 SYDVKM. Trimming removed 1 base from V and 3 bases from J; junction bases left unmatched: 5. CDR3 residues: CASSLLEDRGHYEQYF. CDR3 in DNA: TGTGCCAGCAGTTTATTGGAGGACAGGGGGCACTACGAGCAGTACTTC.

This clone turned up a few times. The genes are TRBV19 and TRBJ2-1; 10 bases align to TRBD2. CDR1 is LNHDA and CDR2 is SQIVND in the germline V gene (reference sequence). V shed 6 bases, J shed 8 bases, and the junction held 4 bases outside the gene matches. The CDR3 covers 13 residues. The CDR3 region has the DNA TGTGCCAGTAGCCCTAGCGGGAGTGATGAGCAGTTCTTC. Translation: CASSPSGSDEQFF.

V is TRBV28 and J is TRBJ2-5; D is uncertain. Germline V CDR1 and CDR2: MDHEN, SYDVKM. Trimming cost V 6 bases and J 5 bases, with 16 bases left between them. This CDR3 is built from 14 residues. The CDR3: CASSSSPLRETQYF. CDR3 nucleotides: TGTGCCAGCAGCTCCTCACCCCTGCGGGAGACCCAGTACTTC.

This chain uses TRBV5-1 with TRBJ2-1, with 9 bases identical to TRBD2. CDR3 length: 15 amino acids. V lost 6 bases and J lost 1; bases outside the gene matches: 5. CDR1 and CDR2 from the germline V gene are SGHRS and YFSETQ. For the CDR3, the DNA is TGCGCCAGCACTCTAGCGGGACAGTCCTACAATGAGCAGTTCTTC. It translates to CASTLAGQSYNEQFF.

The V and J genes are TRBV9 and TRBJ2-7; the D gene is possibly TRBD1 (6 bases). The V and J ends lost 3 bases and 2 bases respectively, with 12 bases between them. The CDR3 is made up of 14 amino acids. Germline loops: CDR1 SGDLS, CDR2 YYNGEE. The CDR3 loop is CASSAGTSTYEQYF. As DNA, the CDR3 is TGTGCCAGCAGCGCCGGGACATCTACCTACGAGCAGTACTTC.

This chain connects TRBV7-9 to TRBJ2-2; 9 bases are shared with TRBD2. The CDR3 runs 18 residues. The germline CDR1 and CDR2 sequences are SEHNR and FQNEAQ (reference sequence). The V and J ends lost 6 bases and 1 base, in that order; junction bases with no gene match: 12. The CDR3 loop is CASRVSRGSGGNTGELFF. The CDR3 DNA reads TGTGCCAGCAGAGTAAGCCGGGGTAGCGGGGGGAACACCGGGGAGCTGTTTTTT.

The rearrangement links TRBV27 to TRBJ2-7, with 7 bases lining up with TRBD2. Germline V lookup: CDR1 MNHEY, CDR2 SMNVEV (reference sequence). CDR3 length: 14 amino acids. The trim removed 3 bases at V and 4 bases at J, leaving 6 bases unmatched. The CDR3 DNA sequence: TGTGCCAGCAGTTTCAGGACTAGAAATTACGAGCAGTACTTC. Residues: CASSFRTRNYEQYF.

J is TRBJ2-1 and V is TRBV6-5; 8 positions match TRBD2. This CDR3 has 15 residues. V was clipped by 4 bases and J by 7 bases; unmatched bases: 9. CDR1 and CDR2 (germline): MNHEY, SVGAGI. CDR3 region: CASSFKREPWNEQFF. The CDR3 DNA is TGTGCCAGCAGTTTCAAGCGGGAGCCGTGGAATGAGCAGTTCTTC.

This chain uses TRBV6-4 with TRBJ1-1, with a tentative D call TRBD1 (6 bases). The CDR3 sequence is 14 residues long. From germline, CDR1 is MRHNA and CDR2 SNTAGT. Trimming left V 3 bases short and J 0 bases short, with 8 bases between. The CDR3 coding sequence is TGTGCCAGCAGTGAACAGGGCCTGAACACTGAAGCTTTCTTT. Its translation: CASSEQGLNTEAFF.

J is TRBJ1-5 and V is TRBV28, with 8 bases that match TRBD1. Germline CDR1 and CDR2: MDHEN and SYDVKM. There are 15 residues in the CDR3. J gave up 3 bases and V 4 bases, and 5 bases lay outside the gene matches. Written as DNA, the CDR3 is TGTGCCAGCAGTTCACAGGACAGGGTCAATCAGCCCCAGCATTTT. Protein: CASSSQDRVNQPQHF. Supplemented by reference TRBV28 and TRBJ1-5, the full variable domain reads DVKVTQSSRYLVKRTGEKVFLECVQDMDHENMFWYRQDPGLGLRLIYFSYDVKMKEKGDIPEGYSVSREKKERFSLILESASTNQTSMYLCASSSQDRVNQPQHFGDGTRLSIL.

This clone was detected only once. The chain carries TRBV5-4 and TRBJ2-7; 12 bases match TRBD1. V was pared by 4 bases and J by 6 bases, with 2 bases of the junction left unmatched. The CDR3 spans 13 residues. Germline V gene lookup returns CDR1 SGHNT and CDR2 YYREEE (reference sequence). The CDR3 spells CASSGTGGSEQYF. For the CDR3, the DNA is TGTGCCAGCAGCGGGACAGGGGGCTCCGAGCAGTACTTC.

The chain combines TRBV30 with TRBJ2-5; tentatively, D is TRBD2 (6 bases). V lost 2 bases, J lost 2 bases, and 9 bases lay in between. This CDR3 region has 13 residues. CDR1 and CDR2 from the germline V gene are GTSNPN and SVGIG (reference sequence). The CDR3 DNA follows: TGTGCCTGGAGTCGAGGGAGGCAAGAGACCCAGTACTTC. It specifies CAWSRGRQETQYF.

The rearrangement links TRBV7-9 to TRBJ2-4; D gene ambiguous. V lost 1 base, J lost 7 bases, and 11 bases lay in between. This CDR3 contains 14 residues. Per the germline V gene, CDR1 is SEHNR and CDR2 is FQNEAQ (reference sequence). The CDR3 loop is CASSLVDSANIQYF. In DNA form, the CDR3 reads TGTGCCAGCAGCTTAGTAGATTCCGCTAACATTCAGTACTTC.